Included here is one TCR beta chain sequence, with context. This CDR3 region has 14 residues. The V and J ends lost 1 base and 5 bases, in that order; junction bases with no gene match: 3. Germline V gene data show CDR1 as SEHNR and CDR2 as FQNEAQ (reference sequence). The data originate from a study of blood T cell repertoires in COVID-19. Study overall: Material from acute and convalescent COVID-19 was sourced from the United States, Italy and Spain.

Authors' analysis steps: Estimated nucleated cell counts came from reference gene primer amplification. Only in-frame clones appear in the TCRdb table, and some are missing; sequencing was by immunoSEQ multiplex PCR. V, J and clone size are those of that table, while D and trimming were read from the DNA. This table has approximately 470,000 clones, approximately 85% appearing once. This TCR was sampled from a human donor in a cohort sampled during active COVID-19. V usage is TRBV7-9 and J usage is TRBJ2-3; 7 nucleotides line up with TRBD1. The sequencing sample was made of peripheral blood. Here the CDR3 DNA reads TGTGCCAGCAGCTTAGACAGGGGCGGAGATACGCAGTATTTT. Its translation is CASSLDRGGDTQYF.